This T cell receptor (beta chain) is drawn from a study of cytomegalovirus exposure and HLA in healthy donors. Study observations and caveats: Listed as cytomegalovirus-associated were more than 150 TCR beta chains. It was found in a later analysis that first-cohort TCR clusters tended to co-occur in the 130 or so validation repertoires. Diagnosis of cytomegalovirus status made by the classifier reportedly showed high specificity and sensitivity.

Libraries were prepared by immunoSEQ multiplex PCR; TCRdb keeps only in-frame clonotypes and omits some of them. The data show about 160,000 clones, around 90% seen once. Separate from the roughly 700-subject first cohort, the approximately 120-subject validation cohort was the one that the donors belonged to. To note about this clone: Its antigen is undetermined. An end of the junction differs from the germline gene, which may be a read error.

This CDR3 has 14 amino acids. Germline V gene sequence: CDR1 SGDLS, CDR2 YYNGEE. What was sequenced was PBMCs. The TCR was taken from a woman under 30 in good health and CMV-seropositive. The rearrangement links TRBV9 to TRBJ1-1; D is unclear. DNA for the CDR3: TGTGCCAGCAGCGTCGTAGGAGGGAACGCTGAAGCTTTCTTT. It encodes CASSVVGGNAEAFF.